This entry lists 16 T cell receptor beta chains sequenced from one sample in a study of tumor-infiltrating lymphocytes in primary liver carcinoma. cDNA specific to TCR beta was made from 500 to 650 ng of total RNA, with a constant-region primer employed for priming. Researchers made the TCR beta libraries by running three nested multiplex PCR rounds with slightly modified ARM-PCR. The two initial PCR rounds, about 9 cycles each, used TRBV1-TRBV30 forward and C-beta reverse primers. One entry per CDR3 protein, called by TCRdb with MiXCR from the multiplex PCR reads. The table has about 350,000 distinct CDR3 sequences, about 61% seen once. RNA isolated from unsorted whole blood supplied the blood RNA, with germline DNA also extracted. Input material: peripheral blood. These TCRs come from a middle-aged man with primary liver carcinoma and hepatitis B virus infection.

In the case of this clonotype: The CDR3 carries no conserved terminal phenylalanine or tryptophan, so it likely arises from a read error. The V call is TRBV6-2 or TRBV6-3, the J call TRBJ2-7, with D unresolved. The germline V gene has CDR1 MNHEY and CDR2 SVGEGT. This CDR3 is built from 12 residues. CDR3 residues: CVAQDLPYEQYI. The DNA for the CDR3 is TGTGTCGCCCAGGATCTACCCTACGAGCAGTACATC.

With respect to this clonotype: A clone one base away is much larger, so this may be a read error. DNA for the CDR3: TGTGCCAGCAGTTACTCCGCTGAAGCTAGCAATCAGCTCCAGCATTTT. Encoded protein: CASSYSAEASNQLQHF. The chain joins TRBV6-5 to TRBJ1-5; D call uncertain. Germline lookup yields CDR1 MNHEY and CDR2 SVGAGI. The CDR3 runs to 16 residues.

In regard to this clonotype: The junction and the germline gene differ at one end; a read error may be behind it. The rearrangement uses TRBV11-2 and TRBJ2-5; D is perhaps TRBD2 (6 bases). CDR3 size: 13 residues. Germline CDR1 SGHAT, CDR2 FQNNGV. The CDR3 loop reads CANSLEFGSIQYF. CDR3 in DNA: TGTGCCAACAGCTTAGAGTTCGGGAGCATCCAGTACTTC.

Details on this clonotype: A much more abundant neighbour one base away suggests this may be a read error. The gene calls are TRBV6-2 or TRBV6-3 and TRBJ2-3; D remains ambiguous. Germline CDR1 and CDR2: MNHEY and SVGEGT. The CDR3 contains 12 residues. Written as DNA, the CDR3 is TGTCCCACCAACCGGGCGACAGATACGCAGTATTTT. Its protein is CPTNRATDTQYF.

This clonotype has only one observation. The CDR3 end shows no conserved phenylalanine or tryptophan, and so a read error is likely. The limits of the CDR3 on the DNA are not certain, so only TCRdb's listed CDR3 is given. The gene calls are TRBV29-1 and TRBJ2-1. In germline, CDR1 is SQVTM, CDR2 ANQGSEA. The CDR3 length equals 11 residues, ends included. The CDR3: CSVEVAKTWLL.

This clonotype was picked up one time. Since no conserved phenylalanine or tryptophan closes the CDR3, a read error is the likely cause. This chain uses TRBV6-1 with TRBJ1-5; D might be TRBD1 (5 bases). This CDR3 contains 14 residues. CDR1 is MNHNS and CDR2 is SASEGT in the germline V gene. The CDR3 region has the DNA TGTGCCAGCAGTGAGGGGGAGTCGGATCAACCCCAGCATATT. This sequence encodes CASSEGESDQPQHI.

Comments on this clonotype: A much larger clone sits a single nucleotide away, making a read error possible. The chain is built from TRBV6-6 and TRBJ2-3, with 11 bases matching TRBD2. CDR1 and CDR2 (germline): MNHNY, SVGAGI (reference sequence). J was trimmed by 3 bases and V by 5 bases; bases with no gene match: 7. This CDR3 has 16 amino acids. CDR3 loop: CASSRGLAVRTDTQYF. CDR3 bases: TGTGCCAGCAGTCGGGGACTAGCGGTTAGAACAGATACGCAGTATTTT.

This clonotype showed up many times. The chain is built from TRBV6-2 or TRBV6-3 and TRBJ2-7, with 13 bases fitting TRBD2. The CDR3 extends over 17 amino acids. V was clipped by 6 bases and J by 3 bases; unmatched bases: 11. Germline lookup yields CDR1 MNHEY and CDR2 SVGEGT. The CDR3 sequence is CASSSRTSGRIGYEQYF. Written as DNA, the CDR3 is TGTGCCAGCAGCTCCCGGACTAGCGGGAGAATAGGCTACGAGCAGTACTTC.

In the case of this clonotype: Lacking the conserved final phenylalanine or tryptophan, this CDR3 likely reflects a read error. No DNA is shown, since the ends of the CDR3 on it are uncertain; the CDR3 is the one TCRdb lists. This chain uses TRBV11-2 with TRBJ2-7; the table's D call TRBD2 went unverified against the DNA. The CDR3 totals 15 residues, both ends included. CDR1 and CDR2 from the germline V gene are SGHAT and FQNNGV. CDR3 region: CASSFRELAFYEQYL.

In the case of this clonotype: The junction does not match germline at one end; this may be a read error. The chain is built from TRBV4-1 and TRBJ2-1; TRBD1 matches 10 bases. This CDR3 comprises 17 residues. Germline CDR1 and CDR2: MGHRA and YSYEKL. As DNA, the CDR3 is TGCGTCAGCAGCCATAACACCGAGACAGGGGGCCGAGATGAGCAGTTCTTC. It yields the protein CVSSHNTETGGRDEQFF.

Of note for this clonotype: An end of the junction does not agree with germline; a read error may underlie this. V and J are TRBV11-1 and TRBJ1-2, with D possibly being TRBD1 (6 bases). CDR1 and CDR2 (germline): SGHAT, FQDESV (reference sequence). The CDR3 runs to 15 residues. The CDR3 sequence: CSSSLRDTNNYGYTF. The DNA of the CDR3 is TGTTCCAGCAGCCTACGGGACACAAATAACTATGGCTACACATTC.

In its sample, this clonotype was seen many times. The rearrangement links TRBV6-1 to TRBJ2-2, with 7 bases identical to TRBD2. Germline V gene lookup returns CDR1 MNHNS and CDR2 SASEGT. The CDR3 covers 16 residues. Trimming at V came to 3 bases and at J to 4 bases, leaving 8 bases not matched to a gene. The CDR3 is CASSDGWRGTTGELFF. The CDR3 DNA reads TGTGCCAGCAGTGACGGGTGGCGGGGGACCACCGGGGAGCTGTTTTTT.

Comments on this clonotype: The junction departs from the called germline gene at one end, perhaps through a read error. The V and J genes are TRBV4-1 and TRBJ1-1; 7 positions match TRBD1. CDR3 length equals 14 residues. The germline V gene has CDR1 MGHRA and CDR2 YSYEKL. CDR3 loop: CASSQDRGNAEAFF. CDR3 DNA: TGCGCCAGCAGCCAAGACAGGGGGAACGCTGAAGCTTTCTTT.

The chain uses TRBV13 and TRBJ2-7, with D unresolved. Per the germline V gene, CDR1 is PRHDT and CDR2 is FYEKMQ (reference sequence). V shed 9 bases and J shed 0 bases, with 24 bases lying between them. The CDR3 covers 17 residues. Here the CDR3 DNA reads TGTGCCAGGAGCACCTCGACCGACCCTCAAAGCTCCTACGAGCAGTACTTC. It is translated as CARSTSTDPQSSYEQYF.

Remarks on this clonotype: A read error may produce the germline difference seen at one junction end. This chain uses TRBV11-2 with TRBJ2-1; TRBD1 might be the D (6 bases). CDR1 is SGHAT and CDR2 is FQNNGV in the germline V gene. The CDR3 length is 15 residues. CDR3 loop: CASNLRGCALNEQFF. The DNA of the CDR3 is TGTGCCAGCAACTTAAGGGGGTGTGCGTTAAATGAGCAGTTCTTC.

This clonotype showed up just once. The V gene is TRBV29-1, the J gene TRBJ2-1, with D possibly TRBD1 on 5 matching bases. Germline lookup yields CDR1 SQVTM and CDR2 ANQGSEA. CDR3 length: 11 amino acids. The CDR3 DNA reads as TGCGGCGCCGACAGATACAATGAGCAGTTCTTC. It encodes CGADRYNEQFF.